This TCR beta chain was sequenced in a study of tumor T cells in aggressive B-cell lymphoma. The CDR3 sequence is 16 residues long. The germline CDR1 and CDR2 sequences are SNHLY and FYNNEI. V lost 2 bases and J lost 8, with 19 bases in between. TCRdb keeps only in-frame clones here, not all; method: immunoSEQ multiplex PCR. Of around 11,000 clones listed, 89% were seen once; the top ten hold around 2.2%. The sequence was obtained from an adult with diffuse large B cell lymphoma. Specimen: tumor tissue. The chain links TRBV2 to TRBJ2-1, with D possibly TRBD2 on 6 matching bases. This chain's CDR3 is CASSEWAGSKADEQFF. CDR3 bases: TGTGCCAGCAGTGAATGGGCCGGGAGTAAGGCGGATGAGCAGTTCTTC.